The source of this TCR beta chain is a study of CD8+ T cells in alopecia areata. This clone has a handful of counts. CDR1 and CDR2 from the germline V gene are MNHEY and SVGAGI. With V trimmed by 4 bases and J by 6 bases, 3 bases remained unmatched. The CDR3 loop spans 15 amino acids. The treatment: oral pan-JAK inhibitor, 5-10 mg twice daily. Investigators isolated RNA and reverse transcribed it into cDNA to act as the sequencing template. Sequencing was performed with immunoSEQ multiplex PCR; in TCRdb, only in-frame clones are kept and a portion is missing. The sample has approximately 190,000 clones; more than 45% are singletons.

Here the sequenced sample was CD4+ T cells sorted from blood, taken at week 24, from a patient treated with tofacitinib. The chain couples TRBV6-5 to TRBJ1-4; 12 bases align to TRBD1. The receptor was derived from a human donor with alopecia areata. This CDR3 reads CASSSWDRGHEKLFF. DNA for the CDR3: TGTGCCAGCAGTTCCTGGGACAGGGGGCATGAAAAACTGTTTTTT.